Presented here are 8 T cell receptor beta chains from one specimen sequenced in a study of CD8+ T cells in alopecia areata. cDNA serving as the sequencing template came from extracted, reverse transcribed RNA. Produced via immunoSEQ multiplex PCR; TCRdb's table is partial and in-frame only. The sample holds over 25,000 clones, over 65% seen once. The specimen was NKG2D-low CD8+ T cells sorted from blood. These receptors were taken from a human donor with alopecia areata.

This chain connects TRBV2 to TRBJ2-6, with D unclear. The ends were cut back, 0 bases at V and 0 bases at J, with 18 bases in the middle. The CDR3 totals 20 residues. Germline CDR1 is SNHLY and CDR2 is FYNNEI. This chain's CDR3 is CASSEAREEAISSGANVLTF. For the CDR3, the DNA is TGTGCCAGCAGTGAAGCGCGAGAGGAAGCCATCTCCTCTGGGGCCAACGTCCTGACTTTC.

Worth noting for this clone: One end of the junction is discordant with germline, which a read error may explain. The rearrangement uses TRBV19 and TRBJ2-7; D remains ambiguous. CDR1 LNHDA and CDR2 SQIVND come from the germline V gene (reference sequence). The CDR3 is 13 residues long. DNA of the CDR3: TGTGCTAGTAGTGAACGGGTTTTCTACGAGCAGTACTTC. It yields the protein CASSERVFYEQYF.

The V call is TRBV2, the J call TRBJ2-7; D tentatively reads TRBD1 or TRBD2 (5 bases each). From germline, CDR1 is SNHLY and CDR2 FYNNEI. Trimming stripped 6 bases from V and 0 bases from J, with 15 bases between. This CDR3 is built from 15 residues. CDR3 in amino acids: CASRETAGSSYEQYF. CDR3 DNA sequence: TGTGCCAGCAGAGAGACCGCAGGGAGCTCCTACGAGCAGTACTTC.

The chain couples TRBV7-8 to TRBJ1-5, with D maybe TRBD1 (5 bases). This CDR3 contains 16 residues. Germline CDR1 is SGHVS and CDR2 is FQNEAQ. The ends were cut back, 4 bases at V and 1 base at J, with 14 bases in the middle. The CDR3 loop reads CASSSSGAGSNQPQHF. In nucleotides, the CDR3 is TGTGCCAGCAGCTCCTCTGGGGCGGGAAGCAATCAGCCCCAGCATTTT.

This clone was counted a few times. The CDR3 loop is CASSSISDRGTTDTQYF. The CDR3 DNA sequence: TGTGCCAGCAGTTCAATCTCAGATCGGGGGACTACAGATACGCAGTATTTT. The V and J genes are TRBV28 and TRBJ2-3; maybe TRBD2 (6 bases). The CDR3 runs to 17 residues. V shed 4 bases and J shed 3 bases, with 20 bases lying between them. CDR1 is MDHEN, CDR2 SYDVKM, per germline.

Only one count was recorded for this clone. The CDR3, as DNA: TGTGCCAGCAGAGCGGGACTCTTGGGCTACGAGCAGTACTTC. This translates into CASRAGLLGYEQYF. The chain employs TRBV6-5 and TRBJ2-7, with 7 bases matching TRBD2. CDR3 size: 14 residues. The V and J ends lost 6 bases and 3 bases, in that order; junction bases with no gene match: 8. Germline V gene lookup returns CDR1 MNHEY and CDR2 SVGAGI.

The chain is built from TRBV9 and TRBJ2-1; D perhaps matches TRBD1 (6 bases). Trimming stripped 1 base from V and 7 bases from J, with 9 bases between. Germline V gene data show CDR1 as SGDLS and CDR2 as YYNGEE. This CDR3 region has 13 residues. Here the CDR3 DNA reads TGTGCCAGCAGCGTAATGACAGGTAATGAGCAGTTCTTC. Amino acid sequence: CASSVMTGNEQFF.

This chain connects TRBV28 to TRBJ2-6; TRBD1 is a possible D gene (6 bases). The germline V gene encodes CDR1 MDHEN and CDR2 SYDVKM. The CDR3 runs 18 residues. V was cut by 7 bases and J by 0 bases, with 19 bases left in between. CDR3 residues: CASTLISGVSSGANVLTF. The CDR3 coding sequence is TGTGCCAGCACCCTAATATCAGGGGTGAGCTCTGGGGCCAACGTCCTGACTTTC.